The T cell receptor (beta chain) under discussion was sequenced for a study of beta chain features in type 1 diabetes. Whole-study findings and limits: Shortening that was moderate but significant affected the TCRB CDR3s of Type 1 diabetes patients in all four CD4+ subsets.

All of the isolated RNA was reverse transcribed, so expressed TCRB transcripts were sequenced. TCRdb keeps only in-frame clones here, not all; method: immunoSEQ multiplex PCR. The table includes over 500,000 clones, around a sixth detected once. Concerning this clone: The antigen remains unidentified.

The germline V gene encodes CDR1 MNHEY and CDR2 SMNVEV (reference sequence). The CDR3 has 16 residues. V lost 2 bases, J lost 4 bases, and 7 bases stayed unmatched. The source material was naive CD4+ T cells from blood. The chain employs TRBV27 and TRBJ2-1; 8 nucleotides line up with TRBD2. The clonotype comes from a man aged 18 to 29 in good health. DNA of the CDR3: TGTGCCAGCAGTTTAATACGGGAGGGCCCGTACAATGAGCAGTTCTTC. Its translation: CASSLIREGPYNEQFF.